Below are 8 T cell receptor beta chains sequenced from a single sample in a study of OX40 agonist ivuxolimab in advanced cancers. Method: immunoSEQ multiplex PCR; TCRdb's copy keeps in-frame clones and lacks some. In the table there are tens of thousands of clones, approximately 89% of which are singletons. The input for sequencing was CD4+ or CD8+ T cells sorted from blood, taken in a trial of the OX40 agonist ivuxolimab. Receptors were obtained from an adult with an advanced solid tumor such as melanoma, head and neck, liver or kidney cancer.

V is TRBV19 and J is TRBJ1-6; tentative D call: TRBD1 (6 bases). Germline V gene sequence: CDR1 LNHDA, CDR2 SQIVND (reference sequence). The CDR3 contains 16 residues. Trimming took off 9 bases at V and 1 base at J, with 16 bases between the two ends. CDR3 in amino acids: CASNSRGRSYNSPLHF. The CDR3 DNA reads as TGTGCCAGCAACTCCAGGGGAAGGTCCTATAATTCACCCCTCCACTTT.

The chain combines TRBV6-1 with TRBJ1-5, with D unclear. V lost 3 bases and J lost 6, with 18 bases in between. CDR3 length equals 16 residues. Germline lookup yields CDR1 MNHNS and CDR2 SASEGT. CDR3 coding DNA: TGTGCCAGCAGTGATCGTGCTTCTGGATCCGGTCAGCCCCAGCATTTT. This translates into CASSDRASGSGQPQHF.

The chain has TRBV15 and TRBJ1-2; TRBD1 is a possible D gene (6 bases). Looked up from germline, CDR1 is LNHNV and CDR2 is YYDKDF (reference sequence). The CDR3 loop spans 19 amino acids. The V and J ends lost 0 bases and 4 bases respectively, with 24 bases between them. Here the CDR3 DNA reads TGTGCCACCAGCAGAGATGGGAGGGATGGAGGGGGGCGTATCTATGGCTACACCTTC. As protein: CATSRDGRDGGGRIYGYTF.

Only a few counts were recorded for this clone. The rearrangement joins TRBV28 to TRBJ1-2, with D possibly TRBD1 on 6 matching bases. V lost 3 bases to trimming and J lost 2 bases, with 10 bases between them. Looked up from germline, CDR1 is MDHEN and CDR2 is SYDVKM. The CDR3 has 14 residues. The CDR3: CASSFKGVNYGYTF. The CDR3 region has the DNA TGTGCCAGCAGTTTTAAGGGGGTAAACTATGGCTACACCTTC.

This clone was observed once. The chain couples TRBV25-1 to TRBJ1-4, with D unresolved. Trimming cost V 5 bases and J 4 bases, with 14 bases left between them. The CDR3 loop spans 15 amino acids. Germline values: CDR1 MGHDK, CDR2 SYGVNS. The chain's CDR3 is CASSKPGPINEKLFF. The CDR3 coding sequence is TGTGCCAGCAGTAAACCGGGCCCAATTAATGAAAAACTGTTTTTT. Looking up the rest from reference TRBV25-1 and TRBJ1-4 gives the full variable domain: EADIYQTPRYLVIGTGKKITLECSQTMGHDKMYWYQQDPGMELHLIHYSYGVNSTEKGDLSSESTVSRIRTEHFPLTLESARPSHTSQYLCASSKPGPINEKLFFGSGTQLSVL.

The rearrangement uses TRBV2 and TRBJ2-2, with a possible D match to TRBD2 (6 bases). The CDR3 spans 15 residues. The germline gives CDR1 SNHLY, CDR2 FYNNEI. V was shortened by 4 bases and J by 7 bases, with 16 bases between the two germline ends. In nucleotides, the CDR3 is TGTGCCAGCAGTGGGGAGGTGGGGGAGAGCGGGGAGCTGTTTTTT. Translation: CASSGEVGESGELFF. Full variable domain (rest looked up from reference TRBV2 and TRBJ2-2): EPEVTQTPSHQVTQMGQEVILRCVPISNHLYFYWYRQILGQKVEFLVSFYNNEISEKSEIFDDQFSVERPDGSNFTLKIRSTKLEDSAMYFCASSGEVGESGELFFGEGSRLTVL.

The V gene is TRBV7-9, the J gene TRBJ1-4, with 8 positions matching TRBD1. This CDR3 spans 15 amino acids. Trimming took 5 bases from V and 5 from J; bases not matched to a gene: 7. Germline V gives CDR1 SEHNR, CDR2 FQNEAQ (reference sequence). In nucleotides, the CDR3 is TGTGCCAGCAGCGGACAGGGCGGAGGGAATGAAAAACTGTTTTTT. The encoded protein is CASSGQGGGNEKLFF.

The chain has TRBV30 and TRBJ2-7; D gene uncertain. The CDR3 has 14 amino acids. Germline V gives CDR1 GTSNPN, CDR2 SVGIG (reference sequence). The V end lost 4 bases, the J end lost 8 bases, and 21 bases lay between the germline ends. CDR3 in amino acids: CAWTYLDAPIKQYF. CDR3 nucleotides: TGTGCCTGGACCTACTTGGACGCCCCGATTAAGCAGTACTTC.